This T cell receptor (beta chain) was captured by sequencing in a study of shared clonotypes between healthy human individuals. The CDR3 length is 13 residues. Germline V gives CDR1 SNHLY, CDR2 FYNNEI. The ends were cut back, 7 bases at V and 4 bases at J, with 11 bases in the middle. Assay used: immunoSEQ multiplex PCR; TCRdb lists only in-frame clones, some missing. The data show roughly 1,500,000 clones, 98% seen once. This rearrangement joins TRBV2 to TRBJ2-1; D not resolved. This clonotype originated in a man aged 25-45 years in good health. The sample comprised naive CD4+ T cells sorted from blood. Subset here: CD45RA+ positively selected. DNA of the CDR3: TGTGCCAGCACCAAAGACAAGTACAATGAGCAGTTCTTC. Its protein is CASTKDKYNEQFF.